This T cell receptor (beta chain) is from a study of blood T cell repertoires in COVID-19. On the study more broadly: The United States, Italy and Spain provided the acute and convalescent COVID-19 samples. PBMCs, B-cell-depleted T cells, or T cells were the source of the cDNA or gDNA that made up the material.

As processed by the authors: Estimated nucleated cell counts came from reference gene primer amplification. The assay was immunoSEQ multiplex PCR, and TCRdb's table has in-frame clones only and misses some. For V, J and clone size, that table is used; D and trimming come from the DNA. Here the sample spans 60,000 to 75,000 clones, roughly 90% being singletons. V was cut by 4 bases and J by 2 bases, with 15 bases left in between. The CDR3 totals 15 residues. Germline-derived CDR1 and CDR2 are SGHNT and YYREEE (reference sequence). This clonotype originated in a human donor in a cohort sampled during active COVID-19. This rearrangement joins TRBV5-4 to TRBJ1-2, with a tentative D call TRBD1 (5 bases). Sequencing used peripheral blood. The CDR3 protein is CASSTSPGVNYGYTF. CDR3 nucleotides: TGTGCCAGCAGCACGTCCCCGGGGGTAAACTATGGCTACACCTTC.